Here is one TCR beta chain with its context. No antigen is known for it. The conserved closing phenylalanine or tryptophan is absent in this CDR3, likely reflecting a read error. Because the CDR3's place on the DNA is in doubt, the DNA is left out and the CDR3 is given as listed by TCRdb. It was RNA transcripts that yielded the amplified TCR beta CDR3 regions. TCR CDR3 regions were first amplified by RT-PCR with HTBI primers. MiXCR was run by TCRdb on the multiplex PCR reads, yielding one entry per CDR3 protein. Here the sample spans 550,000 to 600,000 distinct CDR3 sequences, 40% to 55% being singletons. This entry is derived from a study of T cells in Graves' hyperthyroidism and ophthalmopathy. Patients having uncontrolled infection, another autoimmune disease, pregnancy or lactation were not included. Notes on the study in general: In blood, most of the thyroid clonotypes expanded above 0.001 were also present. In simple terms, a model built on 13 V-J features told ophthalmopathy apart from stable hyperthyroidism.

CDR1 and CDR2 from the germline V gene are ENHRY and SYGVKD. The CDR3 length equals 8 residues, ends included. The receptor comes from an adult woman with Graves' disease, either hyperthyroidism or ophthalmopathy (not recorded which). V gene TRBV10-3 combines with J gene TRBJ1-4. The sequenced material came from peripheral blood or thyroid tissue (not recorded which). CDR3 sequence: CAIRDPTG.